The 11 T cell receptor beta chains below come from one sample, sequenced in a study of T cell responses to AZD1222 COVID-19 vaccine. Sequencing used immunoSEQ multiplex PCR; TCRdb keeps in-frame clones, though not all of them. The sample records some 120,000 clones, roughly 82% being singletons. This sample comprised peripheral blood, obtained 28 days after the second AZD1222 dose. All receptors derive from an adult who received the AZD1222 COVID-19 vaccine.

This clone appeared once. This same CDR3 is encoded by further DNA sequences in the sample. The chain couples TRBV6-5 to TRBJ1-5; TRBD1 agrees at 9 bases. The trim removed 6 bases at V and 3 bases at J, leaving 6 bases unmatched. The CDR3 sequence is 15 residues long. The germline gives CDR1 MNHEY, CDR2 SVGAGI. CDR3 DNA: TGTGCCAGCAGCCGGGGACAGGGATCCAATCAGCCCCAGCATTTT. This codes for CASSRGQGSNQPQHF.

The V and J genes are TRBV7-3 and TRBJ2-3; tentatively, D is TRBD1 or TRBD2 (6 bases each). Deletions cut 5 bases from V and 2 bases from J, with 11 bases between. The CDR3 runs 14 residues. Germline V gene data show CDR1 as SGHTA and CDR2 as FQGTGA. The CDR3 sequence: CASSRGPSTDTQYF. In DNA form, the CDR3 reads TGTGCCAGCAGCCGGGGGCCATCCACAGATACGCAGTATTTT.

Notes on this clone: One end of the junction does not line up with germline, which may come from a read error. Written as DNA, the CDR3 is TGTGCCAGCAGTTACGACATATTCGACGTCCACTTC. Its translation: CASSYDIFDVHF. The chain joins TRBV6-5 to TRBJ1-2; D is unclear. The germline gives CDR1 MNHEY, CDR2 SVGAGI. This CDR3 is built from 12 residues.

The rearrangement joins TRBV10-2 to TRBJ1-5; D gene unclear. The germline V gene has CDR1 WSHSY and CDR2 SAAADI. V lost 1 base, J lost 9 bases, and 13 bases lay in between. This CDR3 region has 14 residues. The CDR3 sequence: CASSEFQLEGPQHF. The CDR3 DNA reads TGCGCCAGCAGTGAGTTCCAGCTCGAAGGGCCCCAGCATTTT.

The chain has TRBV18 and TRBJ2-7; TRBD2 is a possible D gene (7 bases). Per germline, CDR1 KGHSH and CDR2 LQKENI. The V end was cut by 3 bases, the J end by 3 bases, with 15 bases between. This CDR3 contains 15 residues. In DNA, the CDR3 is TGTGCCAGCTCACCTCAACAGGGAGGGAACTACGAGCAGTACTTC. Protein product: CASSPQQGGNYEQYF. The full variable domain, in which reference TRBV18 and TRBJ2-7 provide the parts outside the CDR3, is NAGVMQNPRHLVRRRGQEARLRCSPMKGHSHVYWYRQLPEEGLKFMVYLQKENIIDESGMPKERFSAEFPKEGPSILRIQQVVRGDSAAYFCASSPQQGGNYEQYFGPGTRLTVT.

The chain carries TRBV6-5 and TRBJ1-5; 11 bases fit TRBD1. The CDR3 length is 14 residues. Germline V gene sequence: CDR1 MNHEY, CDR2 SVGAGI. With V trimmed by 5 bases and J by 7 bases, 4 bases remained unmatched. The CDR3 region is CASSPGQGGQPQHF. CDR3 DNA: TGTGCCAGCAGTCCGGGACAGGGGGGCCAGCCCCAGCATTTT.

The chain uses TRBV12-3 or TRBV12-4 and TRBJ1-2; possibly TRBD1 for D (6 bases). V lost 6 bases, J lost 4 bases, and 9 bases lay in between. The CDR3 consists of 12 residues. The CDR3 coding sequence is TGTGCCAGCAGGGAACAGGGCTATGGCTACACCTTC. The encoded protein is CASREQGYGYTF.

The table lists this clone with a count of one. The gene calls are TRBV18 and TRBJ2-7; TRBD1 matches 9 bases. Germline V lookup: CDR1 KGHSH, CDR2 LQKENI. V shed 2 bases, J shed 3 bases, and the junction held 2 bases outside the gene matches. The CDR3 length is 14 residues. This CDR3 is CASSPKGQGYEQYF. In DNA form, the CDR3 reads TGTGCCAGCTCACCAAAGGGACAGGGCTACGAGCAGTACTTC.

The genes are TRBV27 and TRBJ2-1, with no clear D. Germline V gives CDR1 MNHEY, CDR2 SMNVEV (reference sequence). This CDR3 contains 12 residues. Between the trimmed V and J ends, which lost 0 bases and 4 bases, there was a span of 1 base. The CDR3 DNA follows: TGTGCCAGCAGTTTATCTTACAATGAGCAGTTCTTC. This gives the protein CASSLSYNEQFF.

V gene TRBV5-1 combines with J gene TRBJ2-5; no clear D gene. This CDR3 has 14 amino acids. V was cut by 0 bases and J by 2 bases, with 8 bases left in between. CDR1 SGHRS and CDR2 YFSETQ come from the germline V gene. This chain's CDR3 is CASSLAGQQETQYF. The CDR3 DNA follows: TGCGCCAGCAGCTTGGCCGGTCAACAAGAGACCCAGTACTTC.

This sequence joins TRBV5-1 and TRBJ2-1, with D perhaps being TRBD1 or TRBD2 (5 bases each). V lost 5 bases and J lost 8, with 17 bases in between. Germline lookup yields CDR1 SGHRS and CDR2 YFSETQ. This CDR3 is built from 14 residues. CDR3 sequence reads: CASRPGTQRYEQFF. Here the CDR3 DNA reads TGCGCCAGCAGACCCGGGACCCAACGATATGAGCAGTTCTTC.